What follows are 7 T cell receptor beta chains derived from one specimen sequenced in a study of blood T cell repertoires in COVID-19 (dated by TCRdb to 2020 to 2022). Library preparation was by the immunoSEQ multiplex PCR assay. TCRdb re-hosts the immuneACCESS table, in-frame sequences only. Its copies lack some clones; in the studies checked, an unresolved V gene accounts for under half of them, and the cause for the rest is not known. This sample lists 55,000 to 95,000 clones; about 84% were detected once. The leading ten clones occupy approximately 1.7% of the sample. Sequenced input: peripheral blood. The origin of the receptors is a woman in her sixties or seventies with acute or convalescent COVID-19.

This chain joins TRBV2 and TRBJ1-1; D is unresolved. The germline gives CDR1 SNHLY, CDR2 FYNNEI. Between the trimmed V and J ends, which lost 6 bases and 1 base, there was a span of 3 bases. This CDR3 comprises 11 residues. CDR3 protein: CASRQNTEAFF. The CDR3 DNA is TGTGCCAGCAGACAGAACACTGAAGCTTTCTTT.

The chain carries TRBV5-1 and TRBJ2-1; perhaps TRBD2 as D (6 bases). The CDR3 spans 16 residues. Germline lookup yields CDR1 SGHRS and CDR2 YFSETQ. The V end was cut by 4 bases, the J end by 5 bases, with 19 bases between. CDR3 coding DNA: TGCGCCAGCAGCCCATCCGAGGTGGAGCGGGACAATGAGCAGTTCTTC. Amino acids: CASSPSEVERDNEQFF.

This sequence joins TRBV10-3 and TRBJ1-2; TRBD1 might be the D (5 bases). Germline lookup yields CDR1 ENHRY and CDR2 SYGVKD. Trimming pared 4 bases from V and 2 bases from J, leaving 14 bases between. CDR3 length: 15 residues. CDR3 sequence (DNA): TGTGCCATCAGTGGGGGGGAAGGGCACAACTATGGCTACACCTTC. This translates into CAISGGEGHNYGYTF.

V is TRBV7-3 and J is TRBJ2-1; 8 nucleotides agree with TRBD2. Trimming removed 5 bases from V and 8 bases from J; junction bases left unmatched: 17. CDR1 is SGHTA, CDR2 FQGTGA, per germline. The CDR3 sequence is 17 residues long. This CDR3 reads CASSISGTGGIFDEQFF. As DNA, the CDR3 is TGTGCCAGCAGCATTAGCGGGACTGGGGGGATTTTCGATGAGCAGTTCTTC.

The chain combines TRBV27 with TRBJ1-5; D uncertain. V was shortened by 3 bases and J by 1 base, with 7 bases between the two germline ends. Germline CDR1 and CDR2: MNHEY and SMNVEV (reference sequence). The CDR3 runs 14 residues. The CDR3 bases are TGTGCCAGCAGTTTTTCGGGGAGCAATCAGCCCCAGCATTTT. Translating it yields CASSFSGSNQPQHF.

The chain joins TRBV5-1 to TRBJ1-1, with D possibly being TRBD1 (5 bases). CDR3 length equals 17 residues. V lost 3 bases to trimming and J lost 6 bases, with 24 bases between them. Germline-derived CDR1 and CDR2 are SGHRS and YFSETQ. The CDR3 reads CASSSSPRDSRGSEAFF. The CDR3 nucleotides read TGCGCCAGCAGCTCGAGTCCCCGGGACTCGAGGGGATCTGAAGCTTTCTTT.

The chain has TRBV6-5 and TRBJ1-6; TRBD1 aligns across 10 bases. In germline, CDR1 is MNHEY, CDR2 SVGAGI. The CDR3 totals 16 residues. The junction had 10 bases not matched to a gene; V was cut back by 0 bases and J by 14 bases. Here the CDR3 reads CASSYSGTGAGEALHF. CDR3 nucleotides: TGTGCCAGCAGTTACTCAGGGACAGGGGCGGGTGAGGCCCTCCACTTT.